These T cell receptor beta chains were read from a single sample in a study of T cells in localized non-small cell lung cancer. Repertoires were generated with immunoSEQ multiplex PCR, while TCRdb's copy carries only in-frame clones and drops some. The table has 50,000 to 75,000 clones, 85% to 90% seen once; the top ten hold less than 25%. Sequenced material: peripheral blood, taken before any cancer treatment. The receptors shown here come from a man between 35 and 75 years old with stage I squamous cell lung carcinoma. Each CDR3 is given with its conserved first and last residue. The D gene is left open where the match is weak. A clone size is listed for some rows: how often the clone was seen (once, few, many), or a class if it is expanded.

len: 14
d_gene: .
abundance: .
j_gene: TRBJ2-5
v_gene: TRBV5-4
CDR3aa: CASSFGRYQETQYF
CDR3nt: TGTGCCAGCAGCTTCGGTCGATATCAAGAGACCCAGTACTTC

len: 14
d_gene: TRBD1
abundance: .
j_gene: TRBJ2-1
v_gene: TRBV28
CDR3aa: CASTPGQVYNEQFF
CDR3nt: TGTGCCAGCACCCCGGGACAGGTCTACAATGAGCAGTTCTTC

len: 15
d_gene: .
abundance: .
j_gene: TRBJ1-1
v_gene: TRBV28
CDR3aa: CASSLRGYFGTEAFF
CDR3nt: TGTGCCAGCAGTTTAAGGGGATACTTTGGCACTGAAGCTTTCTTT

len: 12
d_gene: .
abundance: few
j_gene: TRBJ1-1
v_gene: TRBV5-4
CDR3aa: CASSSRDLEAFF
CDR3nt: TGTGCCAGCAGCTCTCGGGACCTTGAAGCTTTCTTT

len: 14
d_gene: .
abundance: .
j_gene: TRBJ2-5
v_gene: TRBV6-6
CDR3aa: CASSYSPGQETQYF
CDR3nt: TGTGCCAGCAGTTACTCGCCAGGGCAAGAGACCCAGTACTTC

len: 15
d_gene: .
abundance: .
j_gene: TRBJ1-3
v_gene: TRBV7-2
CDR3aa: CASSTQSFSGNTIYF
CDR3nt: TGTGCCAGCAGCACACAGAGCTTCTCTGGAAACACCATATATTTT

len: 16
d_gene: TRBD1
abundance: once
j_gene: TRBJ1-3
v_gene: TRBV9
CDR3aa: CASSAGQGKAGNTIYF
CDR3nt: TGTGCCAGCAGCGCCGGACAGGGCAAGGCTGGAAACACCATATATTTT

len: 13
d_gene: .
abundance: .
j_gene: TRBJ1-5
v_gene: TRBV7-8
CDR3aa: CASSLEGDQPQHF
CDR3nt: TGTGCCAGCAGCTTAGAGGGTGACCAGCCCCAGCATTTT

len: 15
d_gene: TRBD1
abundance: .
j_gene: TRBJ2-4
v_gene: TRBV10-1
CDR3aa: CASSDGRGQKNIQYF
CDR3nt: TGCGCCAGCAGTGATGGCAGGGGGCAAAAAAACATTCAGTACTTC

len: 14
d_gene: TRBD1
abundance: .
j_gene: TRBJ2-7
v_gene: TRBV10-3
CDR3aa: CAISPGQGAHEQYF
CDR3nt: TGTGCCATCAGCCCCGGACAGGGTGCCCACGAGCAGTACTTC

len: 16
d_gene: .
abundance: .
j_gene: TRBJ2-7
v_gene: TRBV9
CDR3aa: CASSVGGGGSSYEQYF
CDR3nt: TGTGCCAGCAGCGTAGGAGGCGGAGGAAGCTCCTACGAGCAGTACTTC

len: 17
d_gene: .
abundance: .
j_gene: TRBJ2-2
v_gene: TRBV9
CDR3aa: CASSVAGPRARTGELFF
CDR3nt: TGTGCCAGCAGCGTAGCGGGACCGAGGGCGAGGACCGGGGAGCTGTTTTTT

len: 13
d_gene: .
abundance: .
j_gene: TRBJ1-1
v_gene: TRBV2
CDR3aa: CASRLTLNTEAFF
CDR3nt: TGTGCCAGCAGGTTGACACTGAACACTGAAGCTTTCTTT

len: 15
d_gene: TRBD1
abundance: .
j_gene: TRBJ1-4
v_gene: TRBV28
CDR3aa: CASSGPGQTNEKLFF
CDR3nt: TGTGCCAGCAGTGGGCCGGGACAGACTAATGAAAAACTGTTTTTT

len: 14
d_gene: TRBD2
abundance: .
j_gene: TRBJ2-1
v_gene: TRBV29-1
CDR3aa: CSVDFGGRYNEQFF
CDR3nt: TGCAGCGTTGATTTCGGCGGGAGGTACAATGAGCAGTTCTTC